This T cell receptor beta chain appears in the sequencing data of a study of T cells after somatic rescue of genetic block (dated by TCRdb to 2018 to 2021). Regarding the complete study: What the study looked at was long-term robustness, specifically in a T-cell system that came about through somatic rescue of a genetic block in T-cell development.

With respect to this clone: Its antigen has not been determined. Base qualities are not provided; no much larger clone lies one nucleotide away.

Library preparation used the immunoSEQ multiplex PCR assay. TCRdb re-hosts the immuneACCESS table, in-frame sequences only. Its copies lack some clones; in the studies checked, an unresolved V gene accounts for under half of them, and the cause for the rest is not known. Present in this sample are around 64,000 clones, around 90% of which were seen just once. Clones ranked in the top ten supply about 3% of the sample. The sequence came from a man aged 35-49 years. Sequenced material: peripheral blood mononuclear cells (PBMCs).

The bases are TGTGCCAGTATGCGGACAGGGGGCTCCTACGAGCAGTACTTC. It codes for CASMRTGGSYEQYF. The rearrangement joined TRBV19 to TRBJ2-7; 10 bases in between match TRBD1. Unmatched junction bases come to 3, with V trimmed by 7 bases and J by 0 bases. CDR1 and CDR2 are drawn from the germline V gene (reference sequence): LNHDA, SQIVND. The CDR3 spans 14 residues, from the cysteine through the phenylalanine. Only the CDR3 region is kept as DNA, spanning 42 bases read in frame from base 1. Extended through the reference TRBV19 and TRBJ2-7 proteins, this CDR3 yields the full variable domain: DGGITQSPKYLFRKEGQNVTLSCEQNLNHDAMYWYRQDPGQGLRLIYYSQIVNDFQKGDIAEGYSVSREKKESFPLTVTSAQKNPTAFYLCASMRTGGSYEQYFGPGTRLTVT.